A single sample is the source of the 27 T cell receptor beta chains below, sequenced in a study of control samples from healthy donors and cancer patients. Method: immunoSEQ multiplex PCR; TCRdb's copy keeps in-frame clones and lacks some. In the table there are some 74,000 clones, about 94% of which are singletons. Sequencing used blood. These receptors were collected from a woman aged 30 to 39 in good health.

The chain joins TRBV9 to TRBJ2-4; D is undetermined. The CDR3 runs to 11 residues. The germline V gene encodes CDR1 SGDLS and CDR2 YYNGEE. V dropped 4 bases and J dropped 6 bases, with 5 bases sitting between them. The DNA for the CDR3 is TGTGCCAGCAGCATCAGAAACATTCAGTACTTC. Protein: CASSIRNIQYF.

The gene calls are TRBV5-1 and TRBJ2-7; D ambiguous. The V gene lost 2 bases and the J gene lost 3 bases, with 12 bases spanning the gap. CDR3 length: 14 amino acids. Germline V gene sequence: CDR1 SGHRS, CDR2 YFSETQ. CDR3 region: CASSFKGQSYEQYF. CDR3 coding DNA: TGCGCCAGCAGCTTTAAAGGCCAGAGCTACGAGCAGTACTTC.

This chain connects TRBV2 to TRBJ1-5; 9 bases align to TRBD1. Germline CDR1 is SNHLY and CDR2 is FYNNEI. CDR3 length equals 13 residues. After removal of 8 bases from V and 4 bases from J, the junction contained 3 bases not matched to a gene. This CDR3 reads CASRTGANQPQHF. DNA for the CDR3: TGTGCCAGCCGGACAGGGGCAAATCAGCCCCAGCATTTT.

The rearrangement uses TRBV6-1 and TRBJ1-2; no clear D gene. The length of the CDR3 is 11 residues. Trimming left V 0 bases short and J 7 bases short, with 3 bases between. Germline CDR1 MNHNS, CDR2 SASEGT. The CDR3 DNA is TGTGCCAGCAGTGAAGCGGGTGGCTACACCTTC. Its translation: CASSEAGGYTF.

This chain links TRBV5-1 with TRBJ1-4; 7 bases map to TRBD1. The CDR3 runs to 16 residues. CDR1 and CDR2 from the germline V gene are SGHRS and YFSETQ. The trim removed 3 bases at V and 6 bases at J, leaving 11 bases unmatched. The CDR3 nucleotides are TGCGCCAGCAGCTCGGGGACAGACCAGGTTGATGAAAAACTGTTTTTT. Encoded protein: CASSSGTDQVDEKLFF.

The chain has TRBV13 and TRBJ2-2; the D is unclear. Germline values: CDR1 PRHDT, CDR2 FYEKMQ (reference sequence). The V end lost 8 bases, the J end lost 3 bases, and 13 bases lay between the germline ends. The CDR3 extends over 14 amino acids. CDR3 DNA: TGTGCCAGCGGAAGGACGGCCGACACCGGGGAGCTGTTTTTT. Translated, it gives CASGRTADTGELFF.

The V gene is TRBV5-1, the J gene TRBJ2-1, with 8 bases that match TRBD2. The germline V gene encodes CDR1 SGHRS and CDR2 YFSETQ. This CDR3 spans 15 amino acids. Germline trimming cut 0 bases from V and 7 bases from J; bases unmatched to any gene: 6. Here the CDR3 reads CASSLDPAGVNEQFF. The CDR3 DNA reads TGCGCCAGCAGCTTGGATCCAGCGGGGGTAAATGAGCAGTTCTTC.

The chain couples TRBV10-3 to TRBJ1-3; 7 nucleotides align to TRBD1. Germline CDR1 and CDR2: ENHRY and SYGVKD. Trimming cost V 10 bases and J 3 bases; bases outside gene matches: 6. The CDR3 sequence is 13 residues long. The CDR3: CATGGAVGNTIYF. The CDR3 nucleotides read TGTGCCACAGGGGGGGCAGTTGGAAACACCATATATTTT.

The V gene is TRBV29-1, the J gene TRBJ1-1, with a tentative D call TRBD1 (5 bases). The CDR3 spans 13 residues. Germline loops: CDR1 SQVTM, CDR2 ANQGSEA. V gave up 2 bases and J gave up 4 bases, with 11 bases separating them. CDR3 region: CSVERGGRTEAFF. CDR3 in DNA: TGCAGCGTTGAACGGGGGGGACGCACTGAAGCTTTCTTT.

This chain uses TRBV6-5 with TRBJ2-7; D not resolved. The CDR3 has 13 residues. The germline CDR1 and CDR2 sequences are MNHEY and SVGAGI. The V end was cut by 5 bases, the J end by 7 bases, with 15 bases between. This chain's CDR3 is CASSPPSVREQYV. CDR3 in DNA: TGTGCCAGCAGTCCCCCATCGGTGAGGGAGCAGTACGTC.

The genes are TRBV19 and TRBJ2-1; D may be TRBD2 (6 bases). The CDR3 covers 12 residues. Trimming cost V 9 bases and J 4 bases, with 10 bases left between them. Germline V gives CDR1 LNHDA, CDR2 SQIVND (reference sequence). CDR3 sequence reads: CASRDLYNEQFF. Written as DNA, the CDR3 is TGTGCCAGCCGGGACTTATACAATGAGCAGTTCTTC.

The V and J genes are TRBV6-5 and TRBJ2-7, with D maybe TRBD1 (6 bases). Looked up from germline, CDR1 is MNHEY and CDR2 is SVGAGI. Trimming took 7 bases from V and 6 from J, leaving 16 bases between them. The CDR3 length is 13 residues. As DNA, the CDR3 is TGTGCCAGCAAGGTAACTAACAGGGCCGAGCAGTACGTC. Translated: CASKVTNRAEQYV.

The chain couples TRBV6-9 to TRBJ1-5; 7 nucleotides align to TRBD1. Germline-derived CDR1 and CDR2 are MNHGY and SVAAGI. Unmatched junction bases numbered 12, after V lost 0 bases and J lost 4 bases. The CDR3 contains 18 residues. The CDR3 region is CASSYSAGQGGGNQPQHF. CDR3 DNA sequence: TGTGCCAGCAGTTATTCGGCCGGTCAGGGGGGAGGTAATCAGCCCCAGCATTTT.

The V and J genes are TRBV5-1 and TRBJ1-1; D perhaps matches TRBD1 (6 bases). The V gene's germline CDR1 is SGHRS and CDR2 YFSETQ. V was cut by 5 bases and J by 3 bases, with 20 bases left in between. The CDR3 runs to 16 residues. CDR3 DNA: TGCGCCAGCAGAGTGGGGAGGGGTAAGGGGGACACTGAAGCTTTCTTT. It translates to CASRVGRGKGDTEAFF.

V and J are TRBV6-5 and TRBJ1-5; maybe TRBD1 (6 bases). The CDR3 has 13 residues. The V and J ends lost 6 bases and 6 bases respectively, with 12 bases between them. Per the germline V gene, CDR1 is MNHEY and CDR2 is SVGAGI. In DNA, the CDR3 is TGTGCCAGCAGAGGGGGAGAGGGTCAGCCCCAGCATTTT. Translated: CASRGGEGQPQHF.

The J gene is TRBJ2-6, the V gene TRBV6-6; 7 bases are shared with TRBD2. The CDR3 extends over 14 amino acids. Germline V gene sequence: CDR1 MNHNY, CDR2 SVGAGI (reference sequence). Unmatched junction bases numbered 3, after V lost 7 bases and J lost 3 bases. DNA of the CDR3: TGTGCCAGCAACACGGGGGGTGGGGCCAACGTCCTGACTTTC. It specifies CASNTGGGANVLTF.

The rearrangement joins TRBV6-5 to TRBJ1-6; D gene unclear. CDR3 size: 13 residues. V was clipped by 6 bases and J by 8 bases, with 11 bases between them. Per germline, CDR1 MNHEY and CDR2 SVGAGI. CDR3 coding DNA: TGTGCCAGCAGAAAAGATAGGTATTCACCCCTCCACTTT. Amino acid sequence: CASRKDRYSPLHF.

CDR3 DNA sequence: TGTGCCCTAGACACTGAAGCTTTCTTT. Translating it yields CALDTEAFF. The rearrangement uses TRBV30 and TRBJ1-1; no firm D call. V was trimmed by 8 bases and J by 3 bases, leaving 4 bases between them. Germline lookup yields CDR1 GTSNPN and CDR2 SVGIG (reference sequence). The CDR3 is made up of 9 amino acids.

This chain links TRBV24-1 with TRBJ1-5, with 7 nucleotides matching TRBD1. Germline values: CDR1 KGHDR, CDR2 SFDVKD. Trimming took 9 bases from V and 6 from J; bases not matched to a gene: 7. The CDR3 consists of 13 residues. The CDR3 bases are TGTGCCACCGCTGACAGGGTAGGTCAGCCCCAGCATTTT. This translates into CATADRVGQPQHF.

The chain links TRBV4-1 to TRBJ1-5, with TRBD1 matching 8 bases. The ends lost 1 base at V and 7 bases at J; junction bases unmatched: 6. From germline, CDR1 is MGHRA and CDR2 YSYEKL. CDR3 length equals 15 residues. CDR3 loop: CASSQGTGGGQPQHF. CDR3 nucleotide sequence: TGCGCCAGCAGCCAAGGAACAGGGGGTGGACAGCCCCAGCATTTT.

This chain connects TRBV30 to TRBJ1-4; 9 positions agree with TRBD1. Germline V gives CDR1 GTSNPN, CDR2 SVGIG (reference sequence). CDR3 length: 14 amino acids. V was pared by 5 bases and J by 8 bases, with 9 bases of the junction left unmatched. The CDR3 region is CAWDPGTGPEKLFF. The CDR3 DNA is TGTGCCTGGGACCCCGGGACAGGGCCCGAAAAACTGTTTTTT.

This chain connects TRBV4-1 to TRBJ2-3, with D maybe TRBD2 (6 bases). V shed 1 base and J shed 4 bases, with 27 bases lying between them. The CDR3 runs to 20 residues. The germline gives CDR1 MGHRA, CDR2 YSYEKL. The CDR3 DNA is TGCGCCAGCAGCCAAGTTTCGAAACTCAGCGGGTCCCATAAAGCAGATACGCAGTATTTT. This encodes CASSQVSKLSGSHKADTQYF.

The genes are TRBV11-2 and TRBJ1-2; D unclear. This CDR3 contains 15 residues. Per the germline V gene, CDR1 is SGHAT and CDR2 is FQNNGV. Trimming removed 5 bases at V and 4 bases at J, with 17 bases between. The CDR3 region is CASSRPGEAAYGYTF. The DNA for the CDR3 is TGTGCCAGCAGCCGTCCGGGCGAGGCGGCCTATGGCTACACCTTC. Variable domain in full (rest from reference TRBV11-2 and TRBJ1-2): EAGVAQSPRYKIIEKRQSVAFWCNPISGHATLYWYQQILGQGPKLLIQFQNNGVVDDSQLPKDRFSAERLKGVDSTLKIQPAKLEDSAVYLCASSRPGEAAYGYTFGSGTRLTVV.

The chain employs TRBV7-2 and TRBJ2-2, with TRBD2 as a possible D gene (6 bases). The CDR3 extends over 14 amino acids. Germline V CDR1 and CDR2: SGHTA, FQGNSA. Trimming left V 0 bases short and J 6 bases short, with 8 bases between. The CDR3 DNA follows: TGTGCCAGCAGCTTAGCCCGGGACTCCGGGGAGCTGTTTTTT. Its protein product is CASSLARDSGELFF.

V and J are TRBV11-2 and TRBJ2-7, with 7 bases identical to TRBD1. The germline V gene encodes CDR1 SGHAT and CDR2 FQNNGV. The CDR3 runs to 14 residues. Unmatched junction bases numbered 9, after V lost 8 bases and J lost 2 bases. The CDR3: CASGPPGQTYEQYF. The DNA for the CDR3 is TGTGCCAGCGGACCTCCGGGACAGACCTACGAGCAGTACTTC.

V usage is TRBV19 and J usage is TRBJ1-2; D gene uncertain. The germline CDR1 and CDR2 sequences are LNHDA and SQIVND (reference sequence). Trimming stripped 5 bases from V and 2 bases from J, with 18 bases between. The CDR3 covers 16 residues. CDR3 coding DNA: TGTGCCAGTAGTTCACTCAGAACAGCGCGCAACTATGGCTACACCTTC. This sequence encodes CASSSLRTARNYGYTF.

Here the CDR3 reads CASSPRPAGVADTQYF. CDR3 in DNA: TGTGCCAGCTCACCACGCCCAGCCGGTGTAGCAGATACGCAGTATTTT. V gene TRBV18 combines with J gene TRBJ2-3, with D hard to call. Trimming removed 1 base at V and 4 bases at J, with 15 bases between. The germline V gene has CDR1 KGHSH and CDR2 LQKENI. The CDR3 consists of 16 residues. Looking up the rest from reference TRBV18 and TRBJ2-3 gives the full variable domain: NAGVMQNPRHLVRRRGQEARLRCSPMKGHSHVYWYRQLPEEGLKFMVYLQKENIIDESGMPKERFSAEFPKEGPSILRIQQVVRGDSAAYFCASSPRPAGVADTQYFGPGTRLTVL.